Listed below are T cell receptor beta chains from one sample, sequenced in a study of CD4 T cell repertoires in COVID-19. No antigen has been identified for these receptors. The assay was immunoSEQ multiplex PCR, and TCRdb's table has in-frame clones only and misses some. The sample carries about 1,400 clones, about a sixth recorded once. The material sequenced was central memory CD4+ T cells, cultured in vitro, taken after recovery from COVID-19. Receptors originate from a human donor who had COVID-19. CDR3s include the opening cysteine and the closing phenylalanine or tryptophan. D genes are given only for firm matches. Rows give clone size only sometimes, using once, few, many, or a class for an expanded clone.

size: few; D: -; V: TRBV10-3; J: TRBJ2-7; CDR3: CAISSDNYEQYF; DNA: TGTGCCATCAGTTCGGACAACTACGAGCAGTACTTC
size: medium-sized; D: -; V: TRBV5-5; J: TRBJ2-1; CDR3: CASSLFDEQFF; DNA: TGTGCCAGCAGCTTGTTCGATGAGCAGTTCTTC
size: medium-sized; D: -; V: TRBV6-1; J: TRBJ1-4; CDR3: CASSELGGGNEKLFF; DNA: TGTGCCAGCAGTGAACTCGGGGGCGGGAATGAAAAACTGTTTTTT
size: few; D: -; V: TRBV10-3; J: TRBJ2-3; CDR3: CAIRDSTDTQYF; DNA: TGTGCCATCAGGGACTCGACAGATACGCAGTATTTT
size: medium-sized; D: TRBD1; V: TRBV18; J: TRBJ1-1; CDR3: CASSLGTGGLEVAFF; DNA: TGTGCCAGCTCACTTGGGACAGGGGGTCTTGAGGTCGCTTTCTTT
size: medium-sized; D: -; V: TRBV10-3; J: TRBJ2-5; CDR3: CAIRESRGGTQETQYF; DNA: TGTGCCATCAGGGAATCCAGGGGGGGGACGCAAGAGACCCAGTACTTC
size: once; D: -; V: TRBV5-1; J: TRBJ1-4; CDR3: CASSLDSDGEKLFF; DNA: TGCGCCAGCAGCTTAGATTCGGACGGGGAAAAACTGTTTTTT
size: -; D: -; V: TRBV5-4; J: TRBJ2-1; CDR3: CASSLEAREINYNEQFF; DNA: TGTGCCAGCAGCTTGGAAGCCCGGGAGATCAACTACAATGAGCAGTTCTTC
size: medium-sized; D: -; V: TRBV5-4; J: TRBJ2-3; CDR3: CASSLWADTQYF; DNA: TGTGCCAGCAGCTTGTGGGCGGATACGCAGTATTTT
size: medium-sized; D: -; V: TRBV7-9; J: TRBJ2-3; CDR3: CASSLESSTDTQYF; DNA: TGTGCCAGCAGCTTGGAGTCGAGCACAGATACGCAGTATTTT
size: -; D: -; V: TRBV9; J: TRBJ1-1; CDR3: CASSVRGDNTEAFF; DNA: TGTGCCAGCAGCGTAAGGGGAGATAACACTGAAGCTTTCTTT
size: -; D: -; V: TRBV15; J: TRBJ2-5; CDR3: CATSRDSAPVETQYF; DNA: TGTGCCACCAGCAGAGATAGTGCGCCCGTAGAGACCCAGTACTTC
size: -; D: TRBD2; V: TRBV19; J: TRBJ2-3; CDR3: CASRTGTKITDTQYF; DNA: TGTGCCAGTAGAACCGGGACTAAAATCACAGATACGCAGTATTTT
size: large; D: -; V: TRBV10-3; J: TRBJ1-2; CDR3: CAISEGGNNYGYTF; DNA: TGTGCCATCAGTGAGGGGGGGAATAACTATGGCTACACCTTC
size: large; D: -; V: TRBV7-9; J: TRBJ1-5; CDR3: CASSLASGNQPQHF; DNA: TGTGCCAGCAGCTTAGCGTCAGGGAATCAGCCCCAGCATTTT
size: medium-sized; D: TRBD1; V: TRBV18; J: TRBJ1-6; CDR3: CASSPLGTGGNSPLHF; DNA: TGTGCCAGCTCACCACTTGGGACAGGGGGCAATTCACCCCTCCACTTT
size: large; D: TRBD1; V: TRBV4-1; J: TRBJ1-6; CDR3: CASSLDRGFSSPLHF; DNA: TGCGCCAGCAGCCTCGACAGGGGTTTTAGCTCACCCCTCCACTTT